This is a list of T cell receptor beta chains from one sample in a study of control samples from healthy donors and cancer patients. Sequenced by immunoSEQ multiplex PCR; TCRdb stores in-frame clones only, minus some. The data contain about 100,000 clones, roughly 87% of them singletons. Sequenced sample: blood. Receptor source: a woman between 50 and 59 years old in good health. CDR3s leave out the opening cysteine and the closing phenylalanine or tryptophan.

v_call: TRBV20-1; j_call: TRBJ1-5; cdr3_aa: SASSVGQSYSQPQH
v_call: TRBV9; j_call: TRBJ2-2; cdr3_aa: ASSGRGELF
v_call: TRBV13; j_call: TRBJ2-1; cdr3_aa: ASTSGASGFYNEQF
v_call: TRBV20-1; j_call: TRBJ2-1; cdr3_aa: SALRREQF
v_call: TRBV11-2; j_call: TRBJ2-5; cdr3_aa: ASSPGGRRETQY
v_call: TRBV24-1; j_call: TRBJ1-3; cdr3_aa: GRGAGNTIY
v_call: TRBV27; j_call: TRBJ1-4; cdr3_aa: ASSFMRVTGGEKLF
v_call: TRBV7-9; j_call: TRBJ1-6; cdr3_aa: ASSLGGQGDSPLH
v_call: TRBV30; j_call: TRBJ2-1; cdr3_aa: AWSGIDRDWGYNEQF
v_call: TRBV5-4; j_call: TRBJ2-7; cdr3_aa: ASRLTFSQEQY
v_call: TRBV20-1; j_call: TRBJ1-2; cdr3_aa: SASRGRGDYGYT
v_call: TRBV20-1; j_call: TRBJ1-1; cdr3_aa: SASGTGVYSTEAF
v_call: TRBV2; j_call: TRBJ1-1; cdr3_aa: ASSDVGWVTGNTEAF
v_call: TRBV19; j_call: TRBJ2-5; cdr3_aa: ATRWGQGKETQY
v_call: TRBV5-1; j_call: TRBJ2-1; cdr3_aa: ASSSTSGSSYNEQF
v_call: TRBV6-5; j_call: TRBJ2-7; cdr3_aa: ASSYSHRGMDYEQY
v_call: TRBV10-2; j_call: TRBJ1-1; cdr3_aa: ASSERGGRGNTEAF
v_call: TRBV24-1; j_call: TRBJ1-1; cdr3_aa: ATSDSTEAF
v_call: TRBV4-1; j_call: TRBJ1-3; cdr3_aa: ASSLLRGGNTIY
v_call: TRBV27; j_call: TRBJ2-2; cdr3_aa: ASRYGGTNTGELF
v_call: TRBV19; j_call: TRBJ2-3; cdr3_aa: ASSITGGGPGDTQY
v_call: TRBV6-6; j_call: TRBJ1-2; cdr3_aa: ASSYSGEGATYGYT
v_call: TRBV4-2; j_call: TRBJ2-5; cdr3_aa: ASSQVGVQSVSETQY
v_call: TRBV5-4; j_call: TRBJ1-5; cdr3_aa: ASSSQGFNQPQH
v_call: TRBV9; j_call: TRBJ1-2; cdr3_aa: ASSATGGRGYT
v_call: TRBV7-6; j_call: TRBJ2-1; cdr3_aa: ASSLAALAKPYNEQF
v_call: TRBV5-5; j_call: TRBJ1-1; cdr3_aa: ASSSRWETEAF
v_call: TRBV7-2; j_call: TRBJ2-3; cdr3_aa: ASSSQYTDTQY
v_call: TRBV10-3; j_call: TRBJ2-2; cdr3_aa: AIRGGGELF
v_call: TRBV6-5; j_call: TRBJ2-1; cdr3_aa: ASRSGTVNEQF
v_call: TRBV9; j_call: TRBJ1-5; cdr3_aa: ASNRGEAIQPQH
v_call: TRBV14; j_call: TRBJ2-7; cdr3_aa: ASSQLPGLAVDEQY
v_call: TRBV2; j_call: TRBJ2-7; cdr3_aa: ASSPRGGGTDSYEQY
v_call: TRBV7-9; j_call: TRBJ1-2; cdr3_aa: ASSQQEGGYT
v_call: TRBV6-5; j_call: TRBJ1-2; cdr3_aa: ASSYGGDYGYT
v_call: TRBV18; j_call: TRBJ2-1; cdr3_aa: ASSLQRTGASNNEQF
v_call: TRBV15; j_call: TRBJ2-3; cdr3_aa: ATSIITTDTQY
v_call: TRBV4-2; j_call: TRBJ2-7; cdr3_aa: ASSPAFGTYEQY
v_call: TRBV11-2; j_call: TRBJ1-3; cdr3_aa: ASSATGVTGNTIY
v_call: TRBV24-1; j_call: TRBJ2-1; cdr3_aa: ATGLAGYSYNEQF
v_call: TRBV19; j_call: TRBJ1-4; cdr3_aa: ASSIRRREDEKLF
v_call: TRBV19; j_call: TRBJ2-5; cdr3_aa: ASSIAPSEQETQY
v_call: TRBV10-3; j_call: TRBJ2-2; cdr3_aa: ATAATGGENRELF
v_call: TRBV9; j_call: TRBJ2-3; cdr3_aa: ASSVNPDTQY
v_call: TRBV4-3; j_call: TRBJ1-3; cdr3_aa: ASSGHHSGNTIY
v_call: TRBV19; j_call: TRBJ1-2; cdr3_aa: ASLKGGTGMLADGYT
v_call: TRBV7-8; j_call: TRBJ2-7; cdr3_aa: ASTLQGATSYEQY
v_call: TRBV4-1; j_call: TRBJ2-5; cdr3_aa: ASSHQSRQWEETQY
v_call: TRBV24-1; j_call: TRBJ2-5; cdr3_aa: ATSGVDRGETQY
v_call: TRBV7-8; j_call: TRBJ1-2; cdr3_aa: ASSSGRTIRYT
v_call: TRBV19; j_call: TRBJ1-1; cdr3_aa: ASSIWGNTEAF
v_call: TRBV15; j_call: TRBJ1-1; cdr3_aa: ATSSLGQPNTEAF
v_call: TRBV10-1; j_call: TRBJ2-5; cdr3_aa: ANQETQY